Presented here are 4 T cell receptor beta chains from one specimen sequenced in a study of post-analysis software for immune sequencing data. Study outcomes and limitations: When patients were compared with controls, a handful of TRBV segments were more frequent, TRBV5-6, TRBV5-1 and TRBV20-1 among them.

TCR beta cDNA libraries had unique molecular identifiers. Via MiXCR, TCRdb re-called the PCR reads, giving one row per CDR3 protein. The repertoire consists of hundreds of thousands of distinct CDR3 sequences, with roughly 46% occurring once and the leading ten covering roughly 1.7%. No antigen has been assigned to these receptors. Sequenced: blood. The receptors were gathered from a girl aged 5-17 years with multiple sclerosis.

CDR3: CASSQDRRAWANEQFF. CDR3 nucleotide sequence: TGCGCCAGCAGCCAAGATCGAAGGGCCTGGGCGAATGAGCAGTTCTTC. The gene calls are TRBV4-1 and TRBJ2-1; D unclear. The CDR3 totals 16 residues. V was clipped by 0 bases and J by 7 bases, with 16 bases between them. Per the germline V gene, CDR1 is MGHRA and CDR2 is YSYEKL.

This rearrangement joins TRBV5-1 to TRBJ1-1, with D unclear. The V end lost 6 bases, the J end lost 3 bases, and 6 bases lay between the germline ends. CDR1 and CDR2 (germline): SGHRS, YFSETQ. This CDR3 has 11 residues. The CDR3 loop is CASMRDTEAFF. The DNA for the CDR3 is TGCGCCAGCATGCGGGACACTGAAGCTTTCTTT.

This clonotype appeared a few times. The chain recombines TRBV10-3 with TRBJ2-7; TRBD2 matches 12 bases. Unmatched junction bases numbered 8, after V lost 0 bases and J lost 2 bases. The CDR3 extends over 18 amino acids. Germline assignment: CDR1 ENHRY and CDR2 SYGVKD. DNA for the CDR3: TGTGCCATCAGTGAGTCGCCACCGCTAGCGGGAGGGCCCTACGAGCAGTACTTC. Its translation: CAISESPPLAGGPYEQYF.

In its sample, this clonotype was seen a few times. The rearrangement links TRBV5-5 to TRBJ1-1; 7 positions match TRBD1. Trimming took 3 bases from V and 3 from J; bases not matched to a gene: 2. Looked up from germline, CDR1 is SGHKS and CDR2 is YYEKEE (reference sequence). The CDR3 loop spans 13 amino acids. This CDR3 is CASSSTGDTEAFF. CDR3 sequence (DNA): TGTGCCAGCAGCTCCACAGGGGACACTGAAGCTTTCTTT.